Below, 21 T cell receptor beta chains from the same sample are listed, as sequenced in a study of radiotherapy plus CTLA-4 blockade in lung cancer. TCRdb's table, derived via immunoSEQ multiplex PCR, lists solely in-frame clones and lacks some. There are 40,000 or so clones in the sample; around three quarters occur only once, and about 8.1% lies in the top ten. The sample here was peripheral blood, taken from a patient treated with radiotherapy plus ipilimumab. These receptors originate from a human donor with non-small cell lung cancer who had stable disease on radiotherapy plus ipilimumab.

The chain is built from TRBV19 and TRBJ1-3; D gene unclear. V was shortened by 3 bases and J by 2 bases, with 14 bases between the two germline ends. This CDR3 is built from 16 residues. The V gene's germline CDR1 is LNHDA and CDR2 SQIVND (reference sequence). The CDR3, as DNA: TGTGCCAGTAGTATTCTCCCCGGAACGGCTGGAAACACCATATATTTT. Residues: CASSILPGTAGNTIYF.

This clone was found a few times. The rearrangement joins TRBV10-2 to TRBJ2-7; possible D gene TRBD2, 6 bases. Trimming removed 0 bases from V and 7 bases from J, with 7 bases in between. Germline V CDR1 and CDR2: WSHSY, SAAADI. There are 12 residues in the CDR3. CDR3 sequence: CASSESGREQYF. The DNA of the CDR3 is TGCGCCAGCAGTGAGTCTGGGAGGGAGCAGTACTTC.

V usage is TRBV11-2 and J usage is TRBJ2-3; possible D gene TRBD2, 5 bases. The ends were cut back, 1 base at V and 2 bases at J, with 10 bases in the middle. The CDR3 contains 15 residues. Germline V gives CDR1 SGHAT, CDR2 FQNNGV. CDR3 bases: TGTGCCAGCAGCTTAGGAGGGATTTCCACAGATACGCAGTATTTT. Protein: CASSLGGISTDTQYF.

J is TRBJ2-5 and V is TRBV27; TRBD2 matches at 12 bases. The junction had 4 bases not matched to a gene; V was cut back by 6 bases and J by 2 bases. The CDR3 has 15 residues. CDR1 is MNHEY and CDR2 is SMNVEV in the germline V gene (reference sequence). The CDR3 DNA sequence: TGTGCCAGCAGCCGAACTAGCGGGAGGCAAGAGACCCAGTACTTC. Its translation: CASSRTSGRQETQYF.

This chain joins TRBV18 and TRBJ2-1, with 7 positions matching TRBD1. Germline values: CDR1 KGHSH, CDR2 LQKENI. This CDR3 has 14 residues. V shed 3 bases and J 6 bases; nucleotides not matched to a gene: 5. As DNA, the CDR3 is TGTGCCAGCTCACCGGGACAGATGCCCAATGAGCAGTTCTTC. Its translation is CASSPGQMPNEQFF.

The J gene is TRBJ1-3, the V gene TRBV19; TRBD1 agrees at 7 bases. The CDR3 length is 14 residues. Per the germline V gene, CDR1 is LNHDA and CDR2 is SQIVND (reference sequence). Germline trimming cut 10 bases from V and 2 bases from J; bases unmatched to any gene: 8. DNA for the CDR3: TGTGCCACCTCCAGGGGGGGTCCTGGAAACACCATATATTTT. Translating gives CATSRGGPGNTIYF.

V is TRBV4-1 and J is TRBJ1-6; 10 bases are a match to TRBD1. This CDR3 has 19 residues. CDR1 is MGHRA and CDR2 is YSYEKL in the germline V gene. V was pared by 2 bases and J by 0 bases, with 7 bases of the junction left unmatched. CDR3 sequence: CASSQYRQGASSYNSPLHF. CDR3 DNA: TGCGCCAGCAGCCAATATAGACAGGGGGCGAGCTCCTATAATTCACCCCTCCACTTT.

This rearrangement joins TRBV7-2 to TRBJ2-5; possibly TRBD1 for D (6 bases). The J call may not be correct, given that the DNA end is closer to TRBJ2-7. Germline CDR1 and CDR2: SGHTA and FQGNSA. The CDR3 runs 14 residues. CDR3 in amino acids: CASSLPGQKYEQYF. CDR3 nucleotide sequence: TGTGCCAGCAGCTTACCCGGACAGAAGTACGAGCAGTACTTC.

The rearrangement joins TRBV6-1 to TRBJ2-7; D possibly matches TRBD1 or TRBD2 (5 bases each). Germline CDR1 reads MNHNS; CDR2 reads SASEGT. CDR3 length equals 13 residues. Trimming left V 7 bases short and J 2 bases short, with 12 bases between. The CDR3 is CASIPGPTYEQYV. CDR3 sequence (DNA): TGTGCCAGCATCCCGGGGCCGACCTACGAGCAGTACGTC.

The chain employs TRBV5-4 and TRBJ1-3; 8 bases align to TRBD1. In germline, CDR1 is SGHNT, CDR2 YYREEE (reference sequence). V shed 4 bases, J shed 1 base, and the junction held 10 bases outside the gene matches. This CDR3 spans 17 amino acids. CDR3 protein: CASSQGQVTSSGNTIYF. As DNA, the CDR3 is TGTGCCAGCAGCCAGGGACAGGTTACCTCATCTGGAAACACCATATATTTT.

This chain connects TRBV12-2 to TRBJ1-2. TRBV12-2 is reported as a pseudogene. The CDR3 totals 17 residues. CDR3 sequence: CASRITMAPRKTYGYTF. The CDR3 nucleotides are TGTGCAAGTCGCATAACTATGGCTCCACGAAAGACCTATGGCTACACCTTC.

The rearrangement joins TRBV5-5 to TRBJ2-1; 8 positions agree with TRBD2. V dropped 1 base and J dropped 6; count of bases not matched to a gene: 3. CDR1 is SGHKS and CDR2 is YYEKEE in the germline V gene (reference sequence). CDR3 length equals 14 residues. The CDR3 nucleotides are TGTGCCAGCAGCTTGTTGGGGACTAGCAATGAGCAGTTCTTC. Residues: CASSLLGTSNEQFF.

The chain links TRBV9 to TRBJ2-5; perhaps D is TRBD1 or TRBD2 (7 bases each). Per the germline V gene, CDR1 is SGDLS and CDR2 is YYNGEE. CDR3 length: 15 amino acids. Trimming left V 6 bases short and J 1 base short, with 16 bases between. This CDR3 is CASNRRGGPQETQYF. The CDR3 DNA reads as TGTGCCAGCAACCGCAGGGGGGGCCCCCAAGAGACCCAGTACTTC.

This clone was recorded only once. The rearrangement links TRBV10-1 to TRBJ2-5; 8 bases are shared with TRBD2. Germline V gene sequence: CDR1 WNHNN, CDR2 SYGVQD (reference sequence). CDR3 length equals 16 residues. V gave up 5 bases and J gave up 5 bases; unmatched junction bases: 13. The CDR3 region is CASSRDLGGGRETQYF. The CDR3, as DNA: TGCGCCAGCAGTAGGGACCTCGGGGGGGGTCGGGAGACCCAGTACTTC.

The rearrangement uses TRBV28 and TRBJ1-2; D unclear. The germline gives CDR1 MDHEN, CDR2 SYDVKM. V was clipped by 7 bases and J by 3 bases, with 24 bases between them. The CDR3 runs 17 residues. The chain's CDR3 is CASIRSDSLGRHYGYTF. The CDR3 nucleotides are TGTGCCAGCATCCGTAGCGACTCACTCGGTAGGCACTATGGCTACACCTTC.

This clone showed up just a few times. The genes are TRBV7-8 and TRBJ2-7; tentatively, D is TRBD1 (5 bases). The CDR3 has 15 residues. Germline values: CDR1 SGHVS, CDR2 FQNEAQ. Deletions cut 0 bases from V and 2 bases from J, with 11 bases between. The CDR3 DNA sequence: TGTGCCAGCAGCTTAGCGGGCGGCAGGGCCTACGAGCAGTACTTC. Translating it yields CASSLAGGRAYEQYF. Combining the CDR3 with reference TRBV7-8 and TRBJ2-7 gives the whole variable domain GAGVSQSPRYKVAKRGQDVALRCDPISGHVSLFWYQQALGQGPEFLTYFQNEAQLDKSGLPSDRFFAERPEGSVSTLKIQRTQQEDSAVYLCASSLAGGRAYEQYFGPGTRLTVT.

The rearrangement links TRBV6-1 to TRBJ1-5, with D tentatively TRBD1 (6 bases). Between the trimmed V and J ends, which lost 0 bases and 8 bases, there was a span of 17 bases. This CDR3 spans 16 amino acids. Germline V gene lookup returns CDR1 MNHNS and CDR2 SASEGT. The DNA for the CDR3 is TGTGCCAGCAGTGAAGCACTCACAGGGAATACTAAGCCCCAGCATTTT. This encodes CASSEALTGNTKPQHF.

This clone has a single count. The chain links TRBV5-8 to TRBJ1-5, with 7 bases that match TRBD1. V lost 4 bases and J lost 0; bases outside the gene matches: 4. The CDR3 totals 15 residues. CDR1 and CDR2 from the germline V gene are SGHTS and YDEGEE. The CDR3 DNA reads TGTGCCAGCAGCAGGACAGGTTATAGCAATCAGCCCCAGCATTTT. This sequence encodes CASSRTGYSNQPQHF.

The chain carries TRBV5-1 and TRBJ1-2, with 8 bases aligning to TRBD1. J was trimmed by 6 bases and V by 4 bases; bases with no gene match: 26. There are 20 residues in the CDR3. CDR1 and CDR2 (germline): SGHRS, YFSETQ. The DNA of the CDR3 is TGCGCCAGCAGCCCCGGCGGGTCCAGGGGGCGCGTAGGTTTCCTGGATGGCTACACCTTC. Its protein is CASSPGGSRGRVGFLDGYTF.

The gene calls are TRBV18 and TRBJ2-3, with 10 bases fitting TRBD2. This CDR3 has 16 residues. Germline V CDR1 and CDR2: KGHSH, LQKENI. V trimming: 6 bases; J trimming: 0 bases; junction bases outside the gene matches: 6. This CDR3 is CASSLQTSGSTDTQYF. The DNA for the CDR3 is TGTGCCAGCTCCCTCCAGACTAGCGGGAGCACAGATACGCAGTATTTT.

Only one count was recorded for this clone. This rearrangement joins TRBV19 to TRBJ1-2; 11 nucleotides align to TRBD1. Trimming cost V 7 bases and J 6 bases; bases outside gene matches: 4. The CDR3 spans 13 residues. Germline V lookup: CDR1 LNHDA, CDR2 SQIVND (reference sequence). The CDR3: CASKGQGAHGYTF. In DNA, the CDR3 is TGTGCCAGTAAAGGACAGGGGGCTCATGGCTACACCTTC.